A single sample is the source of the 5 T cell receptor beta chains below, sequenced in a study of blood T cell repertoires in COVID-19. The protocol was immunoSEQ multiplex PCR, while the TCRdb copy is restricted to in-frame clones and leaves out a portion. Among around 460,000 clones listed, about 87% were seen once. The source material was peripheral blood. The receptor set was obtained from a man between 18 and 29 years old with COVID-19, enrolled during active disease.

The genes are TRBV6-4 and TRBJ1-1; no reliable D call. Germline V gene sequence: CDR1 MRHNA, CDR2 SNTAGT. This CDR3 comprises 14 residues. V dropped 8 bases and J dropped 1 base, with 14 bases sitting between them. The CDR3 region is CASSGEERNTEAFF. The CDR3 bases are TGTGCCAGCTCCGGGGAAGAGAGGAACACTGAAGCTTTCTTT.

As to this clone: This sample also contains other DNA sequences that code for the same CDR3. The V and J genes are TRBV19 and TRBJ2-5; no clear D gene. Germline V gene sequence: CDR1 LNHDA, CDR2 SQIVND (reference sequence). CDR3 length: 13 amino acids. Trimming removed 3 bases at V and 1 base at J, with 6 bases between. CDR3 sequence: CASSISSQETQYF. CDR3 in DNA: TGTGCCAGTAGTATTTCGTCCCAAGAGACCCAGTACTTC. Complete variable domain (other parts from reference TRBV19 and TRBJ2-5): DGGITQSPKYLFRKEGQNVTLSCEQNLNHDAMYWYRQDPGQGLRLIYYSQIVNDFQKGDIAEGYSVSREKKESFPLTVTSAQKNPTAFYLCASSISSQETQYFGPGTRLLVL.

V gene TRBV5-4 combines with J gene TRBJ2-5, with D perhaps TRBD2 (5 bases). Trimming left V 0 bases short and J 5 bases short, with 14 bases between. Germline V lookup: CDR1 SGHNT, CDR2 YYREEE (reference sequence). The CDR3 is 15 amino acids. CDR3 in amino acids: CASSLAGMGGETQYF. As DNA, the CDR3 is TGTGCCAGCAGCTTGGCCGGGATGGGTGGGGAGACCCAGTACTTC. The complete variable domain, with remaining parts taken from reference TRBV5-4 and TRBJ2-5, reads ETGVTQSPTHLIKTRGQQVTLRCSSQSGHNTVSWYQQALGQGPQFIFQYYREEENGRGNFPPRFSGLQFPNYSSELNVNALELDDSALYLCASSLAGMGGETQYFGPGTRLLVL.

The V call is TRBV3-1 (or the pseudogene TRBV3-2), the J call TRBJ2-1; perhaps TRBD1 as D (5 bases). The germline V and J ends were trimmed by 0 bases and 10 bases, with 13 bases remaining between them. Germline-derived CDR1 and CDR2 are LGHDT and YNNKEL (reference sequence). The CDR3 is 14 amino acids. CDR3 in DNA: TGTGCCAGCAGCCAAGAGGGGCTAGAGGACGAGCAGTTCTTC. This translates into CASSQEGLEDEQFF.

This chain links TRBV27 with TRBJ1-5; D is perhaps TRBD1 (5 bases). The germline V gene has CDR1 MNHEY and CDR2 SMNVEV (reference sequence). The CDR3 is 14 residues long. V shed 0 bases and J shed 9 bases, with 12 bases lying between them. CDR3 bases: TGTGCCAGCAGTTTATCGTCCGGGGGTCGGCCCCAGCATTTT. Encoded protein: CASSLSSGGRPQHF.